Below are 30 T cell receptor beta chains sequenced from a single sample in a study of blood T cells in healthy people across ages. Next came a second PCR, run for roughly 6 to 11 cycles, which used a sample-barcoded 5' primer along with a J-beta primer mix. MiXCR was run by TCRdb on the 5' RACE reads, yielding one entry per CDR3 protein. The sample has about 1.1 million distinct CDR3 sequences; about two fifths are singletons. The sample consisted of blood. The receptor source for this set is a man younger than 35 in good health.

The J gene is TRBJ2-5, the V gene TRBV21-1. TRBV21-1 has pseudogene status. The CDR3 consists of 13 residues. The CDR3 loop is CANTRTKQETQYF. As DNA, the CDR3 is TGTGCCAACACACGGACGAAACAAGAGACCCAGTACTTC.

This clonotype was observed a few times. J is TRBJ2-3 and V is TRBV10-3; no firm D call. CDR1 ENHRY and CDR2 SYGVKD come from the germline V gene. The CDR3 runs 11 residues. The ends were cut back, 10 bases at V and 5 bases at J, with 10 bases in the middle. The DNA of the CDR3 is TGTGCCACCGCAGTGGGAGATACGCAGTATTTT. The encoded protein is CATAVGDTQYF.

This clonotype turned up a few times. The chain combines TRBV6-2 or TRBV6-3 with TRBJ1-1; D unresolved. The CDR3 totals 13 residues. Germline values: CDR1 MNHEY, CDR2 SVGEGT. Trimming removed 5 bases from V and 6 bases from J, with 13 bases in between. CDR3 in DNA: TGTGCCAGCAGTCGCCTGGAGCCACCTGAAGCTTTCTTT. Residues: CASSRLEPPEAFF.

This clonotype was observed a few times. The chain uses TRBV30 and TRBJ1-2; D is uncertain. CDR3 length equals 12 residues. From germline, CDR1 is GTSNPN and CDR2 SVGIG (reference sequence). Between the trimmed V and J ends, which lost 1 base and 3 bases, there was a span of 6 bases. CDR3 coding DNA: TGTGCCTGGAGTGCGGAGGACTATGGCTACACCTTC. Protein product: CAWSAEDYGYTF.

The sample holds a few counts of this clonotype. The junction does not match germline at one end; this may be a read error. This chain links TRBV20-1 with TRBJ1-5; TRBD1 might be the D (6 bases). Per germline, CDR1 DFQATT and CDR2 SNEGSKA (reference sequence). The length of the CDR3 is 15 residues. CDR3 nucleotide sequence: TGCAGTGCGCGAAGGGGGGTTCTAAGCAATCAACCCCAGCATTTT. Its translation is CSARRGVLSNQPQHF.

The sample holds a few counts of this clonotype. The chain recombines TRBV6-6 with TRBJ1-5; D might be TRBD1 (6 bases). Trimming left V 7 bases short and J 5 bases short, with 24 bases between. The CDR3 consists of 17 residues. Germline V gives CDR1 MNHNY, CDR2 SVGAGI (reference sequence). CDR3 DNA sequence: TGTGCCAGCAACCTGGGACACCTAACTCAAACCTATCAGCCCCAGCATTTT. Its protein product is CASNLGHLTQTYQPQHF.

This clonotype was seen a handful of times. The chain carries TRBV12-3 or TRBV12-4 and TRBJ1-1; 7 bases match TRBD1. J lost 11 bases, V lost 11 bases, and 8 bases had no gene match. CDR3 length equals 10 residues. The CDR3 here is CASGGQTAFF. Here the CDR3 DNA reads TGTGCCTCCGGGGGACAGACGGCTTTCTTT.

This clonotype occurred a few times. The chain is built from TRBV6-1 and TRBJ1-2; D is perhaps TRBD1 (5 bases). Trimming pared 4 bases from V and 3 bases from J, leaving 12 bases between. CDR3 size: 14 residues. From germline, CDR1 is MNHNS and CDR2 SASEGT. CDR3 loop: CASSVRARDYGYTF. The DNA for the CDR3 is TGTGCCAGCAGTGTCCGGGCCAGGGACTATGGCTACACCTTC.

Only one count was recorded for this clonotype. The chain is built from TRBV5-8 and TRBJ2-5; TRBD2 is a possible D gene (6 bases). V was clipped by 5 bases and J by 1 base, with 15 bases between them. The CDR3 has 15 amino acids. Germline-derived CDR1 and CDR2 are SGHTS and YDEGEE. The CDR3 sequence: CASRISGTPQETQYF. CDR3 DNA: TGTGCCAGCAGGATTAGCGGCACTCCCCAAGAGACCCAGTACTTC.

This clonotype was counted ten times or more. The V call is TRBV7-2, the J call TRBJ2-2; 8 bases align to TRBD2. The CDR3 is 16 residues long. Germline V CDR1 and CDR2: SGHTA, FQGNSA. The trim removed 5 bases at V and 6 bases at J, leaving 11 bases unmatched. CDR3 bases: TGTGCCAGCAGCGTGCAAGGGACTAGAAACTCCGGGGAGCTGTTTTTT. It yields the protein CASSVQGTRNSGELFF.

The chain employs TRBV14 and TRBJ1-4; D is unclear. Germline-derived CDR1 and CDR2 are SGHDN and FVKESK. CDR3 length equals 15 residues. Between the trimmed V and J ends, which lost 3 bases and 6 bases, there was a span of 14 bases. This chain's CDR3 is CASSHLGAPDEKLFF. CDR3 sequence (DNA): TGTGCCAGCAGCCATCTGGGAGCGCCGGATGAAAAACTGTTTTTT.

The V gene is TRBV6-1, the J gene TRBJ2-5; D unresolved. TRBJ2-7 matches the DNA end more closely, so the J call is doubtful. This CDR3 contains 14 residues. CDR1 is MNHNS, CDR2 SASEGT, per germline. The chain's CDR3 is CASSEYQVYYEQYF. DNA for the CDR3: TGTGCCAGCAGTGAATACCAGGTATACTACGAGCAGTACTTC.

This chain links TRBV7-7 with TRBJ1-4; D is unclear. This CDR3 comprises 13 residues. Trimming took off 5 bases at V and 7 bases at J, with 11 bases between the two ends. The V gene's germline CDR1 is SSHAT and CDR2 FNYEAQ (reference sequence). This CDR3 reads CASSPRMGEKLFF. The CDR3 DNA follows: TGTGCCAGCAGCCCGCGGATGGGTGAAAAACTGTTTTTT.

The genes are TRBV6-5 and TRBJ1-1; perhaps TRBD1 as D (5 bases). Trimming shortened V by 2 bases and J by 3 bases, and 13 bases separated the two germline ends. Germline V gene data show CDR1 as MNHEY and CDR2 as SVGAGI. CDR3 length equals 15 residues. The CDR3: CASSYGSGGDTEAFF. The CDR3 DNA is TGTGCCAGCAGTTACGGTTCCGGGGGTGACACTGAAGCTTTCTTT.

The gene calls are TRBV27 and TRBJ1-2; D is ambiguous. CDR1 and CDR2 from the germline V gene are MNHEY and SMNVEV (reference sequence). This CDR3 contains 13 residues. Trimming took off 3 bases at V and 4 bases at J, with 9 bases between the two ends. The CDR3 region has the DNA TGTGCCAGCAGTTTCGGCAGTCTCTATGGCTACACCTTC. Protein: CASSFGSLYGYTF.

This clonotype was counted once. Given a much more abundant clone one base away, this may be a read error. The chain has TRBV12-3 or TRBV12-4 and TRBJ2-3; D may be TRBD2 (6 bases). The CDR3 covers 13 residues. Deletions cut 3 bases from V and 5 bases from J, with 9 bases between. This CDR3 reads CASSFSGVDTQYF. CDR3 nucleotides: TGTGCCAGCAGTTTCTCGGGGGTAGATACGCAGTATTTT.

This chain connects TRBV11-2 to TRBJ2-3; 10 bases fit TRBD2. V dropped 4 bases and J dropped 5; count of bases not matched to a gene: 9. The CDR3 length is 16 residues. In germline, CDR1 is SGHAT, CDR2 FQNNGV. The CDR3 region is CASSSPGTSVEDTQYF. As DNA, the CDR3 is TGTGCCAGCAGCTCCCCCGGGACTAGCGTGGAAGATACGCAGTATTTT.

This clonotype was recorded at least ten times. Germline and junction disagree at one end, which may indicate a read error. V is TRBV5-1 and J is TRBJ1-1; 7 bases map to TRBD1. The CDR3 has 14 amino acids. Germline V lookup: CDR1 SGHRS, CDR2 YFSETQ. CDR3 DNA: TGTGCCAGCAGCCTCGGACAGGAGAACACTGAAGCTTTCTTT. It translates to CASSLGQENTEAFF.

Only a few counts were recorded for this clonotype. This rearrangement joins TRBV2 to TRBJ2-3; D is possibly TRBD2 (6 bases). The CDR3 is made up of 15 amino acids. V was cut by 4 bases and J by 4 bases, with 15 bases left in between. CDR1 is SNHLY and CDR2 is FYNNEI in the germline V gene. CDR3 region: CASSAGYGGADTQYF. The DNA for the CDR3 is TGTGCCAGCAGTGCGGGGTACGGCGGGGCAGATACGCAGTATTTT. Complete variable domain (other parts from reference TRBV2 and TRBJ2-3): EPEVTQTPSHQVTQMGQEVILRCVPISNHLYFYWYRQILGQKVEFLVSFYNNEISEKSEIFDDQFSVERPDGSNFTLKIRSTKLEDSAMYFCASSAGYGGADTQYFGPGTRLTVL.

The V and J genes are TRBV29-1 and TRBJ2-7; D not certain. The CDR3 is 13 residues long. CDR1 and CDR2 from the germline V gene are SQVTM and ANQGSEA. V was pared by 4 bases and J by 7 bases, with 17 bases between. The CDR3 DNA follows: TGCAGCGTTGTAAGGAGCGTGGGGAATGAGCAGTACTTC. Its protein product is CSVVRSVGNEQYF.

V is TRBV10-3 and J is TRBJ2-5; perhaps D is TRBD1 or TRBD2 (5 bases each). The J call may be faulty, since TRBJ2-7 better matches the DNA end. CDR3 size: 12 residues. Germline CDR1 reads ENHRY; CDR2 reads SYGVKD. DNA for the CDR3: TGTGCCATCAGTGAGGGGGGTTACGAGCAGTACTTC. Translation: CAISEGGYEQYF.

This clonotype was seen a few times. CDR3 nucleotides: TGTGCCAGCAGGAAGGGCGTTGTTGGGTACGAGCAGTACTTC. Its protein is CASRKGVVGYEQYF. The chain carries TRBV12-3 or TRBV12-4 and TRBJ2-7; D ambiguous. The ends were cut back, 6 bases at V and 4 bases at J, with 16 bases in the middle. This CDR3 is built from 14 residues.

The gene calls are TRBV12-3 or TRBV12-4 and TRBJ2-3; the match to TRBD2 covers 8 bases. This CDR3 has 15 amino acids. Unmatched junction bases numbered 6, after V lost 5 bases and J lost 2 bases. The CDR3, as DNA: TGTGCCAGCAGTCTCGGGGGGGAATACACAGATACGCAGTATTTT. Encoded protein: CASSLGGEYTDTQYF.

The genes are TRBV27 and TRBJ2-4; D may be TRBD1 or TRBD2 (7 bases each). The germline CDR1 and CDR2 sequences are MNHEY and SMNVEV (reference sequence). This CDR3 is 13 amino acids long. The ends were cut back, 5 bases at V and 13 bases at J, with 18 bases in the middle. CDR3 sequence (DNA): TGTGCCAGCAGTCCCGGACAGGCGGGGGAGCAGTACTTC. As protein: CASSPGQAGEQYF.

The genes are TRBV9 and TRBJ2-5, with 7 bases matching TRBD1. The J call may be mistaken, given a closer DNA end match to TRBJ2-7. The CDR3 covers 14 residues. The germline gives CDR1 SGDLS, CDR2 YYNGEE. The DNA of the CDR3 is TGTGCCAGCGCATCAGGACAGGTCCCCTACGAGCAGTACTTC. Translated, it gives CASASGQVPYEQYF.

This clonotype has only a few counts. The chain uses TRBV3-1 and TRBJ1-4, with TRBD1 matching 7 bases. CDR1 LGHDT and CDR2 YNNKEL come from the germline V gene (reference sequence). V was pared by 0 bases and J by 8 bases, with 6 bases of the junction left unmatched. This CDR3 contains 15 residues. The CDR3 nucleotides read TGTGCCAGCAGCCAAGATAGGGACAGTCCCGAAAAACTGTTTTTT. Translating it yields CASSQDRDSPEKLFF.

This clonotype appeared a single time. The chain has TRBV6-2 or TRBV6-3 and TRBJ1-1; TRBD1 is a possible D gene (6 bases). The CDR3 consists of 15 residues. The germline gives CDR1 MNHEY, CDR2 SVGEGT. The V end lost 0 bases, the J end lost 4 bases, and 12 bases lay between the germline ends. The CDR3 nucleotides are TGTGCCAGCAGTTACTCGTCGGGGGCTACCACTGAAGCTTTCTTT. This translates into CASSYSSGATTEAFF.

The chain links TRBV5-1 to TRBJ2-1, with D hard to call. The CDR3 consists of 13 residues. Germline CDR1 is SGHRS and CDR2 is YFSETQ. Deletions cut 0 bases from V and 8 bases from J, with 9 bases between. Written as DNA, the CDR3 is TGCGCCAGCAGCTTGGTGGCTGGTGATGAGCAGTTCTTC. It is translated as CASSLVAGDEQFF.

The table lists this clonotype with a few counts. The chain carries TRBV12-5 and TRBJ1-5; D is possibly TRBD1 (5 bases). V lost 7 bases and J 4 bases, leaving 14 bases between the germline ends. This CDR3 is built from 14 residues. Per the germline V gene, CDR1 is LGHNT and CDR2 is FRNRAP. The CDR3 reads CASASGLANQPQHF. Written as DNA, the CDR3 is TGTGCTAGTGCGTCAGGGCTGGCAAATCAGCCCCAGCATTTT.

A few counts support this clonotype. V usage is TRBV12-3 or TRBV12-4 and J usage is TRBJ2-1; 11 nucleotides line up with TRBD2. The CDR3 covers 17 residues. V lost 3 bases and J lost 0; bases outside the gene matches: 4. The DNA of the CDR3 is TGTGCCAGCAGTTTTCTAGCGGGGGGCCGCTCCTACAATGAGCAGTTCTTC. Protein: CASSFLAGGRSYNEQFF.